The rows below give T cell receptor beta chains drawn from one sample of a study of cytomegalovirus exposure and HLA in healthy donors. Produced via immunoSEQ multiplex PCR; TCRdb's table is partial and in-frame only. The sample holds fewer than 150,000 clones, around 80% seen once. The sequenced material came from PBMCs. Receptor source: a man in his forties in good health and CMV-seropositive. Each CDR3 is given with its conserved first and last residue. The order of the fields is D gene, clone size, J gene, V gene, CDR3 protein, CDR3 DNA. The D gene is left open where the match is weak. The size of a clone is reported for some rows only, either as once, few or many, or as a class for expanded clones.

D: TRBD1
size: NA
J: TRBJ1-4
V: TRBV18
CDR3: CASSPSTGQGMEKLFF
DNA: TGTGCCAGCTCACCGTCGACCGGACAGGGCATGGAAAAACTGTTTTTT

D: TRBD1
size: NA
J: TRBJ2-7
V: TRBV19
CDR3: CASSRDRGRPYEQYF
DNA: TGTGCCAGTAGCAGAGACAGGGGGCGACCCTACGAGCAGTACTTC

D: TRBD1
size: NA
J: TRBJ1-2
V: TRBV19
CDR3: CASSLLGTGYIFGYTF
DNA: TGTGCCAGTAGCCTCCTCGGGACAGGGTATATCTTTGGCTACACCTTC

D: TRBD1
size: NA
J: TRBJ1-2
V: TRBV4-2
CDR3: CASSQDGQGGYGYTF
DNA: TGTGCCAGCAGCCAAGATGGACAGGGAGGCTATGGCTACACCTTC

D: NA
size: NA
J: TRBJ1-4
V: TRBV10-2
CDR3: CASSIEIGGLKLFF
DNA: TGCGCCAGCAGCATCGAAATCGGGGGATTAAAACTGTTTTTT

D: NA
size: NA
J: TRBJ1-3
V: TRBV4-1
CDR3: CASSQDRGMAISGNTIYF
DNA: TGCGCCAGCAGCCAAGATCGGGGTATGGCTATCTCTGGAAACACCATATATTTT

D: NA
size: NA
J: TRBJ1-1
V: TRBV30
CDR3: CAWSVRAGLMNTEAFF
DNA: TGTGCCTGGAGTGTACGGGCAGGACTTATGAACACTGAAGCTTTCTTT

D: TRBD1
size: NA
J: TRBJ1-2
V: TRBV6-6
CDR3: CASSSYTGAGYTF
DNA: TGTGCCAGCAGCTCCTATACAGGGGCTGGCTACACCTTC

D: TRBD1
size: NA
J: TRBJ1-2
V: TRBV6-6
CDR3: CASGQGAWGYTF
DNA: TGTGCCAGCGGACAGGGGGCGTGGGGCTACACCTTC

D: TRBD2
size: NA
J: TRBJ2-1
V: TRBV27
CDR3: CASSFSGGSYNEQFF
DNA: TGTGCCAGCAGTTTTTCGGGGGGGTCCTACAATGAGCAGTTCTTC

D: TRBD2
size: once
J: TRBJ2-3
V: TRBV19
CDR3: CATTGLADSTDTQYF
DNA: TGTGCCACCACGGGACTAGCGGACAGCACAGATACGCAGTATTTT

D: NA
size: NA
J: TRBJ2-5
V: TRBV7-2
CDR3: CASSSYTTEETQYF
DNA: TGTGCCAGCAGCTCGTACACTACCGAAGAGACCCAGTACTTC

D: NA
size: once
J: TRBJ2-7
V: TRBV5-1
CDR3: CASRESRGTYEQYF
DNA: TGCGCCAGCAGAGAGAGTAGGGGGACCTACGAGCAGTACTTC

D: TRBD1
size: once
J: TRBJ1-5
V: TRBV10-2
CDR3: CASSESRAGGEPQHF
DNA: TGCGCCAGCAGTGAGTCGAGGGCAGGGGGAGAGCCCCAGCATTTT

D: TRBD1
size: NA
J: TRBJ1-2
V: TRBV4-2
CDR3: CASSQDYRGQGYGYTF
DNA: TGTGCCAGCAGCCAGGATTACAGGGGGCAGGGCTATGGCTACACCTTC

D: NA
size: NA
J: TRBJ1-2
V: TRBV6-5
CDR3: CASSDSYGYTF
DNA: TGTGCCAGCAGTGACAGCTATGGCTACACCTTC